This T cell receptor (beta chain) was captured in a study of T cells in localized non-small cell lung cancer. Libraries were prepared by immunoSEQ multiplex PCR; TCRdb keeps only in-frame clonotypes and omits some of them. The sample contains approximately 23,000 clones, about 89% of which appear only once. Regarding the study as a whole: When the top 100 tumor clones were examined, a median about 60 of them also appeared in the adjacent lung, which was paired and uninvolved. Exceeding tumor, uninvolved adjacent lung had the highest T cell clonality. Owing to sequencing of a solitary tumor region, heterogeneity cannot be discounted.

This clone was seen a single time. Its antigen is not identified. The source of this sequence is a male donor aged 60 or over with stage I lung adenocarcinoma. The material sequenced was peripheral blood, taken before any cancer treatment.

The CDR3 region has the DNA TGTGCCATCAGTGGGACAGGGGAATACACCGGGGAGCTGTTTTTT. Translation: CAISGTGEYTGELFF. The chain joins TRBV10-3 to TRBJ2-2, with 9 positions matching TRBD1. The V segment lost 4 bases and the J segment 3 bases; nucleotides outside the gene matches: 3. This CDR3 has 15 residues. Germline V lookup: CDR1 ENHRY, CDR2 SYGVKD.